Following are 2 T cell receptor beta chains from one sample sequenced in a study of blood T cell repertoires in COVID-19 (dated by TCRdb to about 2020). Library construction relied on the immunoSEQ multiplex PCR assay. TCRdb provides this immuneACCESS table in a form limited to in-frame rearrangements. Some clones are lacking; in checked studies, under half of them reflect an unresolved V gene, and why the rest are absent is not known. This sample comprises roughly 64,000 clones, just over 85% of them detected only once. The ten largest account for roughly 3.2% of the sample. Sequencing was performed on peripheral blood. These receptors all come from a man aged 50 to 60 with active COVID-19.

In this sample, this clone turned up once. V usage is TRBV10-3 and J usage is TRBJ1-5, with 8 bases identical to TRBD1. The V and J ends lost 8 bases and 3 bases, in that order; junction bases with no gene match: 3. The CDR3 totals 13 residues. In germline, CDR1 is ENHRY, CDR2 SYGVKD. This CDR3 is CAIGTGTNQPQHF. DNA of the CDR3: TGTGCCATCGGGACAGGCACCAATCAGCCCCAGCATTTT.

CDR3 in amino acids: CASSPGTIGELFF. DNA of the CDR3: TGTGCCAGCAGCCCGGGGACTATCGGGGAGCTGTTTTTT. The chain couples TRBV7-8 to TRBJ2-2; 7 nucleotides align to TRBD2. This CDR3 has 13 amino acids. CDR1 and CDR2 (germline): SGHVS, FQNEAQ. J was trimmed by 7 bases and V by 5 bases; bases with no gene match: 4.